This record covers a single TCR beta chain. Original processing notes: Estimation of nucleated cell counts relied on the amplification of reference gene primers. Assay: immunoSEQ multiplex PCR; the TCRdb copy retains only in-frame clones and omits some. That table supplies the V and J calls and clone size; D and trimming were determined from the DNA. The sample holds 200,000 to 250,000 clones; about four fifths are singletons and the top ten take 3% to 4%. This sample stems from a study of blood T cell repertoires in COVID-19. Whole-study context: T cells, B-cell-depleted T cells, or PBMCs provided the cDNA or gDNA that served as material.

Participants were aged 18 to 89 years from some 24 US areas. Two negative PCRs, clearance, or symptom resolution were required of recovered Cohort 3 donors. Germline V CDR1 and CDR2: MNHNY, SVGAGI (reference sequence). CDR3 length equals 13 residues. V dropped 6 bases and J dropped 2 bases, with 10 bases sitting between them. The sample consisted of PBMCs or T cells enriched from blood (not recorded which). This TCR derives from a woman aged 55-75 years who had recovered from COVID-19. The chain is built from TRBV6-6 and TRBJ2-5; D possibly corresponds to TRBD1 (6 bases). This CDR3 reads CASRRGQQETQYF. Written as DNA, the CDR3 is TGTGCCAGCAGACGTGGACAGCAAGAGACCCAGTACTTC.